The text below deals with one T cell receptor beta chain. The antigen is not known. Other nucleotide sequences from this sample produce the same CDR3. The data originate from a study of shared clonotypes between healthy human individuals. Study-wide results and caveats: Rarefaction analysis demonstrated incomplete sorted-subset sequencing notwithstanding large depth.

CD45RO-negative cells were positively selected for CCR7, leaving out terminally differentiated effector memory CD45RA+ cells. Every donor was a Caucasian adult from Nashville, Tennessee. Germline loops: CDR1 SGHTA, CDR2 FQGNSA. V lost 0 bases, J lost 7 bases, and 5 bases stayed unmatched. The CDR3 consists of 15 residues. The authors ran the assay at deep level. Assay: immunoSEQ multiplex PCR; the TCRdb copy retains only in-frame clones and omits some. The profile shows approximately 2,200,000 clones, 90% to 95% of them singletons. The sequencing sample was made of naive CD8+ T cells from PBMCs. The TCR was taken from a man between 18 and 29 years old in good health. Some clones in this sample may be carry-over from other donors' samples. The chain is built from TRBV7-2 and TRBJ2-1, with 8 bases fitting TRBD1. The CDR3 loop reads CASSLAGQGRNEQFF. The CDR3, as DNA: TGTGCCAGCAGCTTAGCCGGACAGGGTCGGAATGAGCAGTTCTTC.